A single sample gave rise to the 23 T cell receptor beta chains below, sequenced in a study of molecular identifiers for immune sequencing clone quantification. TCRdb analysed the PCR reads with MiXCR anew, one entry per CDR3 protein. The sample has about 510,000 distinct CDR3 sequences, roughly 26% seen once; the top ten hold about 0.75%. Sequences were obtained from naive CD8+ T cells from blood, with Jurkat cell RNA spiked in. Sample subset: FACS-sorted CD8+CD4-CCR7+CD45RA+ naive T cells. The origin of the receptors is a human donor in good health. Some libraries in this study had Jurkat cell RNA spiked in.

The chain uses TRBV12-3 or TRBV12-4 and TRBJ2-1, with 10 positions matching TRBD1. V lost 6 bases to trimming and J lost 8 bases; unmatched junction nucleotides: 10. The CDR3 extends over 15 amino acids. CDR3 sequence: CASSSSATGGDEQFF. For the CDR3, the DNA is TGTGCCAGCAGCTCAAGTGCGACAGGGGGCGATGAGCAGTTCTTC.

This clonotype was recorded at least ten times. CDR3 coding DNA: TGTGCCAGAAGCTCGGACCGGCCGTGGGGTCAGCCCCAGCATTTT. This gives the protein CARSSDRPWGQPQHF. This rearrangement joins TRBV5-3 to TRBJ1-5; no clear D. TRBV5-3 is designated an ORF whose function remains uncertain. CDR3 size: 15 residues. Trimming cost V 3 bases and J 6 bases, with 16 bases left between them.

In this sample, this clonotype turned up many times. The rearrangement joins TRBV20-1 to TRBJ2-7; maybe TRBD2 (5 bases). CDR1 is DFQATT, CDR2 SNEGSKA, per germline (reference sequence). V gave up 1 base and J gave up 2 bases, with 9 bases separating them. CDR3 length: 13 residues. The DNA for the CDR3 is TGCAGTGCTAGAGGGACTGGGACCTACGAGCAGTACTTC. Translation gives CSARGTGTYEQYF.

This clonotype has just a few counts. The chain carries TRBV7-3 and TRBJ2-1; D might be TRBD2 (5 bases). Germline CDR1 reads SGHTA; CDR2 reads FQGTGA. Trimming pared 5 bases from V and 6 bases from J, leaving 11 bases between. This CDR3 spans 13 amino acids. CDR3 amino acids: CASSPAGVNEQFF. The CDR3, as DNA: TGTGCCAGCAGCCCCGCCGGGGTCAATGAGCAGTTCTTC.

At least ten counts were recorded for this clonotype. V and J are TRBV7-2 and TRBJ2-6; D call uncertain. Trimming removed 1 base at V and 2 bases at J, with 12 bases between. Per germline, CDR1 SGHTA and CDR2 FQGNSA. The CDR3 is made up of 17 amino acids. CDR3 protein: CASSLVIGSPGANVLTF. CDR3 bases: TGTGCCAGCAGCTTAGTTATCGGGTCTCCTGGGGCCAACGTCCTGACTTTC.

This clonotype appeared a few times. The chain employs TRBV7-2 and TRBJ1-2; perhaps TRBD1 as D (5 bases). V gave up 5 bases and J gave up 10 bases, with 14 bases separating them. Germline V CDR1 and CDR2: SGHTA, FQGNSA. This CDR3 spans 12 amino acids. This CDR3 reads CASSTIGAHYTF. CDR3 DNA: TGTGCCAGCAGCACGATAGGGGCGCACTACACCTTC.

This clonotype turned up a few times. V is TRBV4-1 and J is TRBJ2-5, with D unclear. Between the trimmed V and J ends, which lost 0 bases and 1 base, there was a span of 6 bases. There are 14 residues in the CDR3. CDR1 is MGHRA and CDR2 is YSYEKL in the germline V gene. The CDR3 nucleotides are TGCGCCAGCAGCCAAGATCCAGCCCAAGAGACCCAGTACTTC. This codes for CASSQDPAQETQYF.

On this clonotype itself: A clone one base away is much larger, so this may be a read error. V is TRBV5-4 and J is TRBJ2-5; D gene uncertain. The CDR3 has 15 residues. The ends were cut back, 4 bases at V and 1 base at J, with 14 bases in the middle. The germline gives CDR1 SGHNT, CDR2 YYREEE (reference sequence). The CDR3 DNA reads as TGTGCCAGCAGCCCGTTTGGGAATAGCCAAGAGACCCAGTACTTC. Its protein product is CASSPFGNSQETQYF.

This clonotype was seen a few times. This chain links TRBV12-3 or TRBV12-4 with TRBJ1-1; D uncertain. The CDR3 is 15 amino acids. V was pared by 3 bases and J by 1 base, with 12 bases between. The CDR3, as DNA: TGTGCCAGCAGTTTTTTTTGGGCAGGGAACACTGAAGCTTTCTTT. Its protein is CASSFFWAGNTEAFF.

Comments on this clonotype: A much more abundant neighbour one base away suggests this may be a read error. This chain connects TRBV7-9 to TRBJ2-2; 7 bases agree with TRBD1. This CDR3 has 14 residues. Germline lookup yields CDR1 SEHNR and CDR2 FQNEAQ (reference sequence). CDR3 bases: TGTGCCAGCAGCTTAACAGGGGACACCGGGGTGCTGTTTTTT. As protein: CASSLTGDTGVLFF.

This clonotype has at least ten counts. The chain uses TRBV7-9 and TRBJ2-7; 9 bases fit TRBD1. Unmatched junction bases numbered 4, after V lost 4 bases and J lost 3 bases. Germline V gives CDR1 SEHNR, CDR2 FQNEAQ (reference sequence). This CDR3 region has 14 residues. CDR3 sequence reads: CASSWRDRDYEQYF. The CDR3 bases are TGTGCCAGCAGCTGGCGGGACAGGGACTACGAGCAGTACTTC.

The V and J genes are TRBV3-1 and TRBJ2-7; D is ambiguous. There are 14 residues in the CDR3. The V end lost 0 bases, the J end lost 2 bases, and 8 bases lay between the germline ends. The germline V gene has CDR1 LGHDT and CDR2 YNNKEL (reference sequence). CDR3 sequence reads: CASSQDGLTYEQYF. The CDR3 DNA sequence: TGTGCCAGCAGCCAAGACGGGCTGACCTACGAGCAGTACTTC.

This clonotype turned up a few times. The chain is built from TRBV7-2 and TRBJ2-2; possibly TRBD1 for D (5 bases). CDR1 and CDR2 (germline): SGHTA, FQGNSA. The CDR3 runs 15 residues. Trimming took 3 bases from V and 1 from J, leaving 9 bases between them. Here the CDR3 reads CASSFHRLNTGELFF. The CDR3 DNA is TGTGCCAGCAGCTTCCACAGGCTGAACACCGGGGAGCTGTTTTTT.

This clonotype has a handful of counts. The chain combines TRBV19 with TRBJ2-5; TRBD2 might be the D (5 bases). The V gene's germline CDR1 is LNHDA and CDR2 SQIVND (reference sequence). Deletions cut 6 bases from V and 4 bases from J, with 12 bases between. CDR3 length: 13 amino acids. The CDR3 DNA is TGTGCCAGTAGCCCGAGGGCCGGAGAGACCCAGTACTTC. Encoded protein: CASSPRAGETQYF.

This clonotype has a handful of counts. The rearrangement joins TRBV12-3 or TRBV12-4 to TRBJ2-7, with TRBD1 matching over 8 bases. V was pared by 5 bases and J by 3 bases, with 3 bases of the junction left unmatched. The CDR3 is 13 residues long. DNA for the CDR3: TGTGCCAGCAGTGGACAGGGAATCTACGAGCAGTACTTC. Translation: CASSGQGIYEQYF.

This clonotype was recorded a few times. The rearrangement links TRBV4-1 to TRBJ2-3, with 10 nucleotides matching TRBD2. With V trimmed by 3 bases and J by 2 bases, 2 bases remained unmatched. Germline CDR1 MGHRA, CDR2 YSYEKL. This CDR3 has 15 amino acids. The CDR3 nucleotides are TGCGCCAGCAGCCAGAGCGGGGGGGTCACAGATACGCAGTATTTT. Encoded protein: CASSQSGGVTDTQYF.

This clonotype occurred a few times. V is TRBV30 and J is TRBJ1-1; no firm D call. This CDR3 region has 13 residues. Germline CDR1 GTSNPN, CDR2 SVGIG (reference sequence). V was trimmed by 0 bases and J by 5 bases, leaving 10 bases between them. The CDR3 region is CAWSVHRATEAFF. The CDR3 coding sequence is TGTGCCTGGAGTGTACATAGGGCTACTGAAGCTTTCTTT.

In its sample, this clonotype was seen many times. For the CDR3, the DNA is TGTGCCACCAGTGATTCCGTAAGTTACAATGAGCAGTTCTTC. Translated: CATSDSVSYNEQFF. The V gene is TRBV24-1, the J gene TRBJ2-1; D is ambiguous. Germline CDR1 reads KGHDR; CDR2 reads SFDVKD. The CDR3 totals 14 residues. The germline V and J ends were trimmed by 2 bases and 4 bases, with 8 bases remaining between them.

This clonotype was seen a handful of times. The chain uses TRBV3-1 and TRBJ2-5; TRBD1 or TRBD2 may be the D gene (5 bases each). This CDR3 region has 16 residues. V shed 0 bases and J shed 5 bases, with 16 bases lying between them. Germline CDR1 reads LGHDT; CDR2 reads YNNKEL (reference sequence). This chain's CDR3 is CASSQDEGGATETQYF. The CDR3 DNA reads TGTGCCAGCAGCCAAGACGAGGGTGGGGCCACTGAGACCCAGTACTTC.

This chain uses TRBV13 with TRBJ2-7; D may be TRBD2 (5 bases). This CDR3 spans 14 amino acids. Germline values: CDR1 PRHDT, CDR2 FYEKMQ (reference sequence). With 5 bases removed from V and 0 bases from J, the gap between germline ends came to 11 bases. This CDR3 reads CASSGGRGSYEQYF. DNA for the CDR3: TGTGCCAGCAGCGGAGGCCGAGGCTCCTACGAGCAGTACTTC.

This chain uses TRBV12-3 or TRBV12-4 with TRBJ2-1, with 12 bases aligning to TRBD2. Germline trimming cut 6 bases from V and 7 bases from J; bases unmatched to any gene: 4. The CDR3 is 14 residues long. DNA of the CDR3: TGTGCCAGCAGCCCTAGCGGGAGGGGGAATGAGCAGTTCTTC. This codes for CASSPSGRGNEQFF.

V and J are TRBV21-1 and TRBJ1-2; the DNA was not compared with TRBD1, the D call given in the table. TRBV21-1 is a listed pseudogene. The CDR3 extends over 16 amino acids. The CDR3 coding sequence is TGTGCCAGCAGCCCGCGACAGGGGGGGCCTAACTATGGCTACACCTTC. Amino acid sequence: CASSPRQGGPNYGYTF.

To note about this clonotype: The CDR3 does not close with the conserved phenylalanine or tryptophan, likely indicating a read error. The chain joins TRBV5-6 to TRBJ2-7, with D perhaps matching TRBD1 (5 bases). The germline V gene encodes CDR1 SGHDT and CDR2 YYEEEE. This CDR3 comprises 13 residues. The V end lost 4 bases, the J end lost 6 bases, and 14 bases lay between the germline ends. This chain's CDR3 is CASSPVGVIEQYS. For the CDR3, the DNA is TGTGCCAGCAGCCCAGTAGGGGTAATCGAGCAGTACTCC.